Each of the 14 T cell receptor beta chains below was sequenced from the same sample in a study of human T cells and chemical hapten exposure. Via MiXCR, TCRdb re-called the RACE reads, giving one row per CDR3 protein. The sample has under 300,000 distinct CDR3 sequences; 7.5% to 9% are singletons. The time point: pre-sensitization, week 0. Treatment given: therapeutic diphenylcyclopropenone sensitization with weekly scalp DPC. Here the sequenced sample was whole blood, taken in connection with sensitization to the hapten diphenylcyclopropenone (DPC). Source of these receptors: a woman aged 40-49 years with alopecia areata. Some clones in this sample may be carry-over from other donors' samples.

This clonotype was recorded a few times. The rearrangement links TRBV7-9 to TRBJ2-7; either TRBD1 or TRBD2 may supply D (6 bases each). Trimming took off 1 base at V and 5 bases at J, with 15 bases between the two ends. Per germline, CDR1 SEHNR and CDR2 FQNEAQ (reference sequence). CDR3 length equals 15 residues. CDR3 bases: TGTGCCAGCAGCTTAGGGACCGGGGGCAGAAACGAGCAGTACTTC. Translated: CASSLGTGGRNEQYF.

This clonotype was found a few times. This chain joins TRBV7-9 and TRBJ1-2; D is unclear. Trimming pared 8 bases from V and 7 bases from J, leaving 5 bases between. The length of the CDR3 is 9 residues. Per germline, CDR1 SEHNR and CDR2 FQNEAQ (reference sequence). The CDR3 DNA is TGTGCCAGCGGCTCTGGCTACACCTTC. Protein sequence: CASGSGYTF.

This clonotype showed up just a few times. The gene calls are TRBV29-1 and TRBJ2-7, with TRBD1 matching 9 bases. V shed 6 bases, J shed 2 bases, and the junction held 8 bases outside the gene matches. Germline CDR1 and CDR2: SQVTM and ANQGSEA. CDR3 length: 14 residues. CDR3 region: CSVAGTGTTYEQYF. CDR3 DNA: TGCAGCGTGGCCGGGACAGGGACGACCTACGAGCAGTACTTC.

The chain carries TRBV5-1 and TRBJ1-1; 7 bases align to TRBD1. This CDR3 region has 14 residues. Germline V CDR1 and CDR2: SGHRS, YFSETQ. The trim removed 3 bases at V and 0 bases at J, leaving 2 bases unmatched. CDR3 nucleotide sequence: TGCGCCAGCAGCTGGGGACAGATGAACACTGAAGCTTTCTTT. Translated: CASSWGQMNTEAFF.

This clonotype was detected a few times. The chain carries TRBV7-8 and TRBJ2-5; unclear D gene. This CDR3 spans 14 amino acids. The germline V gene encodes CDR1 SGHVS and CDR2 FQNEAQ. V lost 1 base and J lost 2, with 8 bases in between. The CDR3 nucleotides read TGTGCCAGCAGCTTAGGCCCGTGGCAAGAGACCCAGTACTTC. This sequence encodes CASSLGPWQETQYF.

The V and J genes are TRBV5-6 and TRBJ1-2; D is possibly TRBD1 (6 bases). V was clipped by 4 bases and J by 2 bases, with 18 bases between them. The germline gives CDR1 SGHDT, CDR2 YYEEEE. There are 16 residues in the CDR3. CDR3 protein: CASSVAQGRTNYGYTF. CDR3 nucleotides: TGTGCCAGCAGCGTCGCACAGGGCCGAACCAACTATGGCTACACCTTC.

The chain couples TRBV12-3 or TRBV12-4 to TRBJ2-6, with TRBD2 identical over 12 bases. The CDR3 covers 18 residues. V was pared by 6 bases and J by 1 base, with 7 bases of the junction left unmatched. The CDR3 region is CASSKTSGSGSGANVLTF. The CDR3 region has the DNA TGTGCCAGCAGCAAGACTAGCGGGAGCGGTTCTGGGGCCAACGTCCTGACTTTC.

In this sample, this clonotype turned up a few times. The CDR3 DNA reads TGTGCCAGCAGTACACTAGGCGGGAATGAGCAGTTCTTC. It translates to CASSTLGGNEQFF. This chain connects TRBV6-2 or TRBV6-3 to TRBJ2-1, with D tentatively TRBD2 (5 bases). Trimming took off 5 bases at V and 7 bases at J, with 12 bases between the two ends. The CDR3 totals 13 residues. CDR1 MNHEY and CDR2 SVGEGT come from the germline V gene.

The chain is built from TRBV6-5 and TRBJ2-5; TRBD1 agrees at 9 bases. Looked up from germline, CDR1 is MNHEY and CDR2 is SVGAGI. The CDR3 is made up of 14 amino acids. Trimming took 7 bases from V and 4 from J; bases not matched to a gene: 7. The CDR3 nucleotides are TGTGCCAGCAAGTTATCGGGACAGGGAGAGACCCAGTACTTC. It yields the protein CASKLSGQGETQYF.

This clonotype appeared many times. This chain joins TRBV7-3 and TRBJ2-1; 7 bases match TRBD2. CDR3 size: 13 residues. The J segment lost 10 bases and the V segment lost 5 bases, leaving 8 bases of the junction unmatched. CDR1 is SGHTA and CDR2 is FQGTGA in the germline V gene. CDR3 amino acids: CASSPGTILEQFF. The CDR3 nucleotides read TGTGCCAGCAGCCCCGGGACTATCTTAGAGCAGTTCTTC.

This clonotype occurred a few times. CDR3 residues: CASSQEQAQPQHF. In DNA, the CDR3 is TGCGCCAGCAGCCAAGAACAGGCGCAGCCCCAGCATTTT. V gene TRBV4-1 combines with J gene TRBJ1-5; possibly TRBD1 for D (5 bases). The CDR3 length is 13 residues. With 0 bases removed from V and 7 bases from J, the gap between germline ends came to 7 bases. Germline V gene sequence: CDR1 MGHRA, CDR2 YSYEKL.

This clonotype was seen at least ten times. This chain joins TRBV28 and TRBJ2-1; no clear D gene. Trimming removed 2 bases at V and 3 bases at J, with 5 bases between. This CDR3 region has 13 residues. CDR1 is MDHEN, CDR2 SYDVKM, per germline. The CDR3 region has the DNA TGTGCCAGCAGTTTACCTAACTACAATGAGCAGTTCTTC. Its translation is CASSLPNYNEQFF.

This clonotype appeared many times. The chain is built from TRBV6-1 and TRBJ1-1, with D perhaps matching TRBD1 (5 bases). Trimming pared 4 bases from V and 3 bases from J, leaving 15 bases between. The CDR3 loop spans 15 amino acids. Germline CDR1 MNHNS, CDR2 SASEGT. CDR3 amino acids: CASSGATGGHTEAFF. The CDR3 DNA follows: TGTGCCAGCAGTGGCGCCACAGGAGGACACACTGAAGCTTTCTTT.

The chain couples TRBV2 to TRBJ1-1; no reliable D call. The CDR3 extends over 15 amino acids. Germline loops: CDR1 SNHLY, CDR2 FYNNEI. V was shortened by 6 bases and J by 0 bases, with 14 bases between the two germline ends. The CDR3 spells CASRDRATMNTEAFF. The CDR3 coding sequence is TGTGCCAGCAGGGACCGGGCCACCATGAACACTGAAGCTTTCTTT.